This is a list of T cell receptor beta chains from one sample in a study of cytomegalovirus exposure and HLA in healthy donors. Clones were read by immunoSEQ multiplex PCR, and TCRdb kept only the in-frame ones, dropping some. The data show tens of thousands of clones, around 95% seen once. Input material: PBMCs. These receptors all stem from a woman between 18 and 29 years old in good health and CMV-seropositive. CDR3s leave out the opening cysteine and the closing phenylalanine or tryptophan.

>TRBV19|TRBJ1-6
ASSSGNRAYNSPLH
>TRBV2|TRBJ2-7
ASSPGGKTYEQY
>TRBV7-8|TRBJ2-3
ASSLDGGAGDTQY
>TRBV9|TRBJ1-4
ASSVGDRVGEKLF
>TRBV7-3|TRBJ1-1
ASSSTGGGTEAF
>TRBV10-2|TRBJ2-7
ASSEGTSYYEQY
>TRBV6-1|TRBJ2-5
ASRGLAGTQETQY
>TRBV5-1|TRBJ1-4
ASSFLTGTNEKLF
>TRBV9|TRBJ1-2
ASSPKQGNYGYT
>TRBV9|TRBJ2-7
ASSAGTGGYEQY
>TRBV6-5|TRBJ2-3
ASSGLNGVDTQY
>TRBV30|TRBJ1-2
AWSVAGGYGYT
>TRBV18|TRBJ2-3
ASSPLSGITTDTQY
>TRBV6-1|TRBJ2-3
ASTVGLITDTQY
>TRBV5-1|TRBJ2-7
ASSLRTGSGAYEQY
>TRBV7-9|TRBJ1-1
ASSLQGADTEAF
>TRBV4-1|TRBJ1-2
ASSQDQGFYGYT
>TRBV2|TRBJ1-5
ASSGGQGQPQH
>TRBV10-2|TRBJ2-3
ASRPVSSGGISSTDTQY
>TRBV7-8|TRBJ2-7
ASSLVPGMSSYEQY
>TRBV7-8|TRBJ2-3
ASSLVAGVGTDTQY
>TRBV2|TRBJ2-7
ASNVVTSRYEQY
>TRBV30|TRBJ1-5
AWSRGQGNQPQH
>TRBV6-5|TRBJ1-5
ASSSGGTPQH
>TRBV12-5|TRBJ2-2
ATTEVTGELF
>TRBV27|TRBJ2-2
ASRETGTGLGGELF
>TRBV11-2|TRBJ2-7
AISTSGRYEQY
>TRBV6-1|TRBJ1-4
ASSFDRGKSEKLF
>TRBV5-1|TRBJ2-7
ASSWKGTDRDLERMVFEQY
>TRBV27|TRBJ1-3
ASQDRYGNTIY
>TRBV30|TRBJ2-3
AWSSVASYQY
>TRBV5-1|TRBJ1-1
ASSLAAGGRTEAF
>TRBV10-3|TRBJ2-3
AISESGLAGGKY
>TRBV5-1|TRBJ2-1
ASSLGQGDMDEQF
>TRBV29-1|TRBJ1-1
SVDDIMNTEAF
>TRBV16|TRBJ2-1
ASSTRGGNEQF
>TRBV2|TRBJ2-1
ASTARSGGVYNEQF
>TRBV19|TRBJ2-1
ATQEGTLYNEQF
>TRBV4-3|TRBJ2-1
ASSQDGSSSYNEQF
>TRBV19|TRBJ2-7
ASSIQGAEEQY
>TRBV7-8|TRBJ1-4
ASSLVSGGYEKLF
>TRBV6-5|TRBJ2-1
ASSRDFLNEQF
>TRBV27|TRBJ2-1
ASSLSVLLAYNEQF
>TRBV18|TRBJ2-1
ASSPPGGGSIVNEQF
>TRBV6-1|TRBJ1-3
ASSARTGGNTIY
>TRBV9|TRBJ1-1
ASSVRLNTEAF
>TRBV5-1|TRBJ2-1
ASSLELAGDNEQF
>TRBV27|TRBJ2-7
ASSLRGLFYEQY
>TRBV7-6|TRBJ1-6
VSSLAGGERSPLH
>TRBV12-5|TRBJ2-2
ASGPPSGVNTGELF
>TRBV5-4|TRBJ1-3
ASSLAPDGQPSGNTIY
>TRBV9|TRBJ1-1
ASSLYTGNTEAF
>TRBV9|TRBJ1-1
ASSVSRAMNTEAF
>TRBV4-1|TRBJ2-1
ASSRTSGIPQANEQF